The clone carrying this T cell receptor (beta chain) was picked up one time. Trimming took 4 bases from V and 5 from J; bases not matched to a gene: 5. Germline CDR1 MNHEY, CDR2 SMNVEV (reference sequence). The CDR3 sequence is 15 residues long. This sample was included in a study of T cell changes during pregnancy in multiple sclerosis. Assay used: immunoSEQ multiplex PCR; TCRdb lists only in-frame clones, some missing. The sample includes tens of thousands of clones, about nine tenths of them seen just once. V is TRBV27 and J is TRBJ2-1; 10 bases align to TRBD2. The input for sequencing was CD8+ T cells from peripheral blood mononuclear cells, taken in the first trimester of pregnancy. The source is a female donor with multiple sclerosis, enrolled in a pregnancy study. The CDR3 sequence is CASSYSSGSHNEQFF. As DNA, the CDR3 is TGTGCCAGCAGTTATTCTAGCGGGAGCCACAATGAGCAGTTCTTC.